A selection of T cell receptor beta chains follows, all from one sample in a study of somatic mutations in cytotoxic T cells in rheumatoid arthritis. Only in-frame clones appear in the TCRdb table, and some are missing; sequencing was by immunoSEQ multiplex PCR. Seen here are 15,000 to 25,000 clones, around 80% observed once, and the top ten hold more than 9%. What was sequenced was CD8+ T cells sorted from blood. The receptor source for this set is a woman aged 45-60 years in good health. Each CDR3 is given with its conserved first and last residue. Fields, in order: clone size, J gene, D gene, V gene, CDR3 DNA, CDR3 protein. A D gene is named only where the DNA matches it firmly. A row's size may be missing; if present it is once, few, many or a size class.

NA,TRBJ2-3,NA,TRBV30,TGTGCCTGGAGCGGACTAGAGGGGGCGAACACAGATACGCAGTATTTT,CAWSGLEGANTDTQYF
NA,TRBJ2-7,NA,TRBV27,TGTGCCAGCACCCCGGTGGGAGGGGGCATCGCCGAGCAGTACTTC,CASTPVGGGIAEQYF
once,TRBJ1-1,NA,TRBV12-2,TGTGCAAGTCGCTACGCAGGGGGCGGATCTGAAGCTTTCTTT,CASRYAGGGSEAFF
NA,TRBJ2-7,TRBD2,TRBV4-1,TGCGCCAGCAGCCATAAGACGAGCGGGAGCTCCTACGAGCAGTACTTC,CASSHKTSGSSYEQYF
NA,TRBJ2-7,TRBD2,TRBV6-6,TGTGCCAGCAGTTACCCGACTAGCGGGGGATACTGGGAGCAGTACTTC,CASSYPTSGGYWEQYF
NA,TRBJ2-2,TRBD1,TRBV30,TGTGCCTGCCCGGACAGGCACACCGGGGAGCTGTTTTTT,CACPDRHTGELFF
NA,TRBJ2-7,NA,TRBV7-8,TGTGCCAGCAGCTTAGGACAAGTCTACGAGCAGTACTTC,CASSLGQVYEQYF
NA,TRBJ2-1,TRBD2,TRBV10-3,TGTGCCATCAGTGAGCGGACTAGCGGGAGTTATGAGCAGTTCTTC,CAISERTSGSYEQFF
NA,TRBJ1-2,NA,TRBV27,TGTGCCAGCAGTTTATCAGGCTATGGCTACACCTTC,CASSLSGYGYTF
NA,TRBJ2-1,TRBD2,TRBV7-9,TGTGCCAGCCCCGGGACTAGCGGGAGTCTTTCTTACAATGAGCAGTTCTTC,CASPGTSGSLSYNEQFF
NA,TRBJ2-2,TRBD2,TRBV15,TGTGCCACCAGCAGAGGCCAGTGGGGCGGGAGGATAACCGGGGAGCTGTTTTTT,CATSRGQWGGRITGELFF
NA,TRBJ1-2,TRBD1,TRBV5-6,TGTGCCAGCAGCTGGGGGACAGGGGACAGTGGCTACACCTTC,CASSWGTGDSGYTF
NA,TRBJ2-2,NA,TRBV27,TGTGCCAGCAGTTTTCAGGGGGGTATACCCGGGGAGCTGTTTTTT,CASSFQGGIPGELFF
NA,TRBJ2-5,TRBD2,TRBV6-1,TGTGCCAGCAGTGAGGTAGCGGGACTAGGGCAAGAGACCCAGTACTTC,CASSEVAGLGQETQYF
once,TRBJ2-7,NA,TRBV9,TGTGCCAGCAGCGCCGCCCGACAGGTCCCCTCCTACGAGCAGTACTTC,CASSAARQVPSYEQYF
NA,TRBJ1-1,NA,TRBV5-5,TGTGCCAGCAGCACCGACTTGGGAGGGGTGGGCACTGAAGCTTTCTTT,CASSTDLGGVGTEAFF
NA,TRBJ2-5,NA,TRBV28,TGTGCCAGCAGTTTAGAAACTAACCAAGAGACCCAGTACTTC,CASSLETNQETQYF
NA,TRBJ1-2,NA,TRBV11-2,TGTGCCAGCAGCGCAAGGGCAGGGGATGGCTACACCTTC,CASSARAGDGYTF
once,TRBJ1-2,TRBD1,TRBV19,TGTGCCAGTACCTCACCCGAGGGACAGGGGAAGGGCTATGGCTACACCTTC,CASTSPEGQGKGYGYTF
NA,TRBJ1-3,NA,TRBV15,TGTGCCACCAGCAATACCCTCATGGGGGACGGAAACACCATATATTTT,CATSNTLMGDGNTIYF
NA,TRBJ2-7,NA,TRBV5-1,TGCGCCAGCAGGCCTCGGGAAGGCCCCTACGAGCAGTACTTC,CASRPREGPYEQYF
NA,TRBJ2-5,NA,TRBV18,TGTGCCAGCTCACCAAGGGAGACCCAGTACTTC,CASSPRETQYF
NA,TRBJ2-3,NA,TRBV5-5,TGTGCCAGCAGCTTGGGTGGGATCCACACAGATACGCAGTATTTT,CASSLGGIHTDTQYF
NA,TRBJ1-1,NA,TRBV2,TGTGCCAGCAGGGAAAGGGGGGGGAACACTGAAGCTTTCTTT,CASRERGGNTEAFF
once,TRBJ2-2,NA,TRBV6-5,TGTGCCAGCAGTTACTCGACCGGGGAGCTGTTTTTT,CASSYSTGELFF
NA,TRBJ1-1,NA,TRBV6-5,TGTGCCAGCAGTTGGCGGGAAACGAACACTGAAGCTTTCTTT,CASSWRETNTEAFF
NA,TRBJ2-1,TRBD1,TRBV9,TGTGCCAGCAGCGTAAGCGGGACAGGGTGGAATGAGCAGTTCTTC,CASSVSGTGWNEQFF
NA,TRBJ2-5,TRBD2,TRBV27,TGTGCCAGCAGCCTAAAGAAGCTAGCGGGGTTCCCCCAAGAGACCCAGTACTTC,CASSLKKLAGFPQETQYF
once,TRBJ2-1,NA,TRBV9,TGTGCCAGCACCCCGCATGAAACAGTAATCAATGAGCAGTTCTTC,CASTPHETVINEQFF
NA,TRBJ2-5,NA,TRBV7-3,TGTGCCAGCAGCTCTGGAGGGGGATCACAGGAGACCCAGTACTTC,CASSSGGGSQETQYF
NA,TRBJ1-1,NA,TRBV6-1,TGTGCCAGCAGGGAGGTGGGGCCTGAAGCTTTCTTT,CASREVGPEAFF
NA,TRBJ2-3,NA,TRBV27,TGTGCCAGCAGCCCGGGCGGGGAGGGCACAGATACGCAGTATTTT,CASSPGGEGTDTQYF
NA,TRBJ2-7,TRBD2,TRBV29-1,TGCAGCGTTGAGGGACTAGCGGGGGGGCGTTACGAGCAGTACTTC,CSVEGLAGGRYEQYF
NA,TRBJ2-3,TRBD2,TRBV6-1,TGTGCCAGCAGTGTAAGCGGGGGGGCCGTAGATACGCAGTATTTT,CASSVSGGAVDTQYF
once,TRBJ2-1,NA,TRBV6-5,TGTGCCAGCAGCTCGGACGCGGACCTAGGGCAGTTCTTC,CASSSDADLGQFF
NA,TRBJ1-3,NA,TRBV7-2,TGTGCCAGCAGCCCCTCTGGAAACACCATATATTTT,CASSPSGNTIYF
NA,TRBJ2-7,NA,TRBV7-8,TGTGCCAGCAGACCCGACAGAACCTACGAGCAGTACTTC,CASRPDRTYEQYF
NA,TRBJ2-1,TRBD2,TRBV30,TGTGCCTGGAGTCCTCTAGCGGGAAATGAGCAGTTCTTC,CAWSPLAGNEQFF
large,TRBJ2-5,TRBD2,TRBV7-8,TGTGCCAGCAGCTTAGGCAGCGGGGCCCTCCAAGAGACCCAGTACTTC,CASSLGSGALQETQYF
NA,TRBJ2-2,NA,TRBV7-8,TGTGCCAGCAGCTTTCTTAGCGGAGGTAGCGGGGAGCTGTTTTTT,CASSFLSGGSGELFF
NA,TRBJ2-5,NA,TRBV6-5,TGTGCCAGCAGTTACTGGGGGGCCCAGTACTTC,CASSYWGAQYF
NA,TRBJ2-2,TRBD2,TRBV11-3,TGTGCCAGCAGCTTTCCAAAGGGCGGGAGGGCGAACACCGGGGAGCTGTTTTTT,CASSFPKGGRANTGELFF
NA,TRBJ2-7,NA,TRBV7-6,TGTGCCAGCAGCTTAGCAGGGTCTTATACCTACGAGCAGTACTTC,CASSLAGSYTYEQYF
NA,TRBJ2-2,TRBD2,TRBV15,TGTGCGACGGGACGGACTAGCGGGAGGGCCGTAAACACCGGGGAGCTGTTTTTT,CATGRTSGRAVNTGELFF
NA,TRBJ2-1,NA,TRBV20-1,TGCAGTGCCCTAGTAGCGGATGAGCAGTTCTTC,CSALVADEQFF
NA,TRBJ2-4,TRBD1,TRBV9,TGTGCCAGCGAGCGTATCCGGGACAGGTGGGCCAAAAACATTCAGTACTTC,CASERIRDRWAKNIQYF
NA,TRBJ2-7,TRBD1,TRBV27,TGTGCCAGCAGCCCGGGACAGAGCTACGAGCAGTACTTC,CASSPGQSYEQYF
NA,TRBJ2-3,TRBD2,TRBV7-6,TGTGCCAGCAGCCGGACTAGCGGGAGGGTAGATACGCAGTATTTT,CASSRTSGRVDTQYF